This is a list of T cell receptor beta chains from one sample in a study of PD-L1 blockade in urothelial cancer. Data came from immunoSEQ multiplex PCR; TCRdb stores just in-frame clones and leaves some out. The data hold 35,000 to 45,000 clones, with 91% observed a single time. Here the sequenced sample was PBMCs, taken around atezolizumab (anti-PD-L1) treatment. These receptors all come from a man in his 70s with urothelial cancer. Each CDR3 is given without its conserved first and last residue. Rows may omit the clone size; those that give it use once, few, many or a size class.

>TRBJ2-4|TRBV7-9|14|-
ASSLGDRGGKNIQY
>TRBJ2-2|TRBV28|19|-
ASSLVRGGTSGRWDTGELF
>TRBJ2-7|TRBV19|15|-
ASSIYPRGRESYEQY
>TRBJ1-5|TRBV19|14|-
ASRVPIGQGDQPQH
>TRBJ1-4|TRBV5-1|13|-
ASSLGGQGGEKLF
>TRBJ2-3|TRBV11-2|11|-
ASSLPPAGAAS
>TRBJ2-1|TRBV11-2|13|-
ASSLGRPNSGRQF
>TRBJ2-2|TRBV6-1|13|-
ASSGQVTNTGELF
>TRBJ1-5|TRBV2|13|-
ASSERTVYNQPQH
>TRBJ1-1|TRBV6-5|13|-
ASRRKPGQKVEAF
>TRBJ1-5|TRBV30|12|-
AWGGARSNQPQH
>TRBJ2-2|TRBV5-1|16|-
ASSLGTPGQANTGELF
>TRBJ2-3|TRBV4-2|13|-
ASSTRQGAVDTQY
>TRBJ1-2|TRBV15|11|-
ATAPGGFYGYT
>TRBJ2-2|TRBV28|13|-
ASRSDRLNTGELF
>TRBJ1-2|TRBV6-5|12|-
ASSSTRERGGYT
>TRBJ1-3|TRBV19|15|-
ASSGREPIPSGNTIY
>TRBJ1-3|TRBV25-1|13|-
ASSESGTVGNTIY
>TRBJ2-7|TRBV5-1|12|-
ASSGTGVAYEQY
>TRBJ2-7|TRBV7-3|13|-
ASSLLAGLPYEQY
>TRBJ1-5|TRBV28|12|-
ATYRGPGNQPQH
>TRBJ1-5|TRBV18|16|-
ASSPGTGPGPSNQPQH
>TRBJ2-7|TRBV19|9|-
ASSDRAEQY
>TRBJ1-2|TRBV7-9|15|-
ASSPHPGQGTNYGYT
>TRBJ2-3|TRBV2|11|-
ASRAGGPDTQY
>TRBJ2-3|TRBV28|13|-
ASRSAGGNTDTQY
>TRBJ2-1|TRBV18|12|once
ASSSRESHNEQF
>TRBJ1-2|TRBV6-5|12|-
ASSYSTMNYGYT
>TRBJ1-5|TRBV6-1|13|large
ASKDSLPSNQPQH
>TRBJ2-1|TRBV7-3|15|-
ASSQGPRSSSYNEQF
>TRBJ2-1|TRBV7-6|13|-
ASSLSSGYYNEQF
>TRBJ1-5|TRBV6-1|16|-
ASSEWDRGANSNQPQH
>TRBJ2-7|TRBV5-1|15|-
ASTSGGSVTAFYEQY
>TRBJ2-7|TRBV28|13|-
ASRIRRGQAYEQY
>TRBJ1-2|TRBV16|11|once
ASSQSRDYGYT
>TRBJ2-5|TRBV28|12|-
ASSLGTSFETQY
>TRBJ2-3|TRBV9|12|-
ASSVSGSTDTQY
>TRBJ1-3|TRBV6-1|13|-
ASSEEGLSGNTIY
>TRBJ2-4|TRBV5-1|14|-
ASSLWQGSSKNIQY